This T cell receptor (beta chain) was documented in a study of neurological immune-mediated disorders. On this clonotype: Antigen specificity is unknown. One base away lies a much larger clone, so this may be a sequencing read error.

V was shortened by 5 bases and J by 6 bases, with 18 bases between the two germline ends. Germline V gene sequence: CDR1 DFQATT, CDR2 SNEGSKA (reference sequence). The CDR3 is made up of 14 amino acids. 5'RACE with 10-nucleotide random UMIs generated the cDNA. TCRdb processed the 5' RACE reads anew with MiXCR; each CDR3 protein has one entry. The sample shows tens of thousands of distinct CDR3 sequences, around 9.3% of them seen only once. Findings of the study overall: CDR3 amino acid sequences found in expanded clones were never shared across subjects, suggesting private repertoires in all groups.

Sequencing was carried out using PBMCs. The chain has TRBV20-1 and TRBJ2-3; D ambiguous. This clonotype originated in a woman aged 55-75 years with HTLV-1-associated myelopathy (HAM/TSP). This CDR3 reads CSAVDLNAWDTQYF. CDR3 DNA sequence: TGCAGTGCTGTGGACCTTAACGCTTGGGATACGCAGTATTTT.